These 23 T cell receptor beta chains originate from one sample sequenced in a study of T cells in Graves' hyperthyroidism and ophthalmopathy (dated by TCRdb to between 2019 and 2020). Receptor libraries were prepared by multiplex PCR. Sequenced on an Illumina HiSeq 2000. The TCR beta CDR3 regions were amplified from RNA transcripts. A first-round RT-PCR of the TCR CDR3 used the HTBI primer set with the Qiagen OneStep RT-PCR kit. Through fastp at Q25 and MiXCR, TCRdb rebuilt clones from the public reads, retaining in-frame beta chains. Rows merge per CDR3 protein into single entries with the most common DNA and genes. This sample comprises more than 300,000 distinct CDR3 sequences, 14% of them detected only once. The top ten constitute roughly a fifth of the sample. Sequencing was done on a sample of blood. The receptors derive from a woman aged 30 to 39 with Graves' ophthalmopathy.

This clonotype was detected many times. The rearrangement joins TRBV7-6 to TRBJ2-5, with 7 bases matching TRBD2. With 10 bases clipped from V and 4 bases from J, the junction kept 9 bases outside the gene matches. The CDR3 is made up of 13 amino acids. From germline, CDR1 is SGHVS and CDR2 FNYEAQ. The CDR3 region has the DNA TGTGCCACGGAAGGGAGGGCGGGAGAGACCCAGTACTTC. This translates into CATEGRAGETQYF.

This clonotype was found many times. The V call is TRBV7-8, the J call TRBJ2-7, with TRBD1 as a possible D gene (5 bases). Germline V gene lookup returns CDR1 SGHVS and CDR2 FQNEAQ. The CDR3 sequence is 15 residues long. V was cut by 1 base and J by 2 bases, with 12 bases left in between. The CDR3 coding sequence is TGTGCCAGCAGCTTAGGTCCAGGGCTAACCTACGAGCAGTACTTC. Translating it yields CASSLGPGLTYEQYF.

This clonotype occurred many times. The rearrangement links TRBV11-2 to TRBJ1-2; D is undetermined. Germline loops: CDR1 SGHAT, CDR2 FQNNGV. The CDR3 consists of 13 residues. V was pared by 2 bases and J by 4 bases, with 8 bases between. The CDR3 nucleotides read TGTGCCAGCAGCTTATGGGGAGGCTATGGCTACACCTTC. Its translation is CASSLWGGYGYTF.

A few counts support this clonotype. The chain recombines TRBV5-6 with TRBJ1-5; the D is unclear. CDR3 length equals 12 residues. Germline CDR1 SGHDT, CDR2 YYEEEE. V dropped 0 bases and J dropped 14 bases, with 12 bases sitting between them. CDR3 DNA sequence: TGTGCCAGCAGCTTGGTAGACGGGATTGAGCATTTT. It is translated as CASSLVDGIEHF.

This clonotype was counted between two and nine times. V gene TRBV25-1 combines with J gene TRBJ2-2; no clear D gene. Per the germline V gene, CDR1 is MGHDK and CDR2 is SYGVNS. The V and J ends lost 4 bases and 4 bases respectively, with 10 bases between them. This CDR3 contains 14 residues. The CDR3 here is CASSALASTGELFF. In DNA, the CDR3 is TGTGCCAGCAGTGCCCTGGCCAGCACCGGGGAGCTGTTTTTT.

At least ten counts were recorded for this clonotype. V and J are TRBV18 and TRBJ1-2; unclear D gene. V lost 3 bases to trimming and J lost 5 bases, with 16 bases between them. The germline V gene encodes CDR1 KGHSH and CDR2 LQKENI. This CDR3 is built from 15 residues. CDR3 in amino acids: CASSPDGRATYGYTF. In DNA, the CDR3 is TGTGCCAGCTCACCCGACGGTAGGGCCACTTATGGCTACACCTTC.

This clonotype was seen many times. This chain links TRBV7-2 with TRBJ2-2; TRBD1 or TRBD2 may be the D gene (5 bases each). Germline loops: CDR1 SGHTA, CDR2 FQGNSA. V was pared by 5 bases and J by 0 bases, with 10 bases between. CDR3 length: 15 amino acids. The CDR3 loop is CASSPGRSNTGELFF. CDR3 DNA sequence: TGTGCCAGCAGCCCGGGACGCTCGAACACCGGGGAGCTGTTTTTT.

The chain links TRBV18 to TRBJ2-5; tentatively, D is TRBD1 or TRBD2 (5 bases each). The CDR3 is 14 amino acids. Looked up from germline, CDR1 is KGHSH and CDR2 is LQKENI. V lost 5 bases and J 5 bases, leaving 15 bases between the germline ends. The CDR3 coding sequence is TGTGCCAGCTCATTACCGGGACGACCCGAGACCCAGTACTTC. Translation: CASSLPGRPETQYF.

This clonotype was recorded many times. J is TRBJ2-2 and V is TRBV11-3, with 10 bases that match TRBD2. The length of the CDR3 is 15 residues. Germline V CDR1 and CDR2: SGHNT, YENEEA. V lost 5 bases, J lost 6 bases, and 6 bases stayed unmatched. CDR3 DNA: TGTGCCAGCAGCCGAGGGCTAGCGGGGGCCGGGGAGCTGTTTTTT. Residues: CASSRGLAGAGELFF.

In its sample, this clonotype was seen many times. The rearrangement uses TRBV6-1 and TRBJ2-7, with 12 bases fitting TRBD2. Germline loops: CDR1 MNHNS, CDR2 SASEGT. The V gene end was trimmed by 5 bases and the J gene end by 2 bases; junction bases not matched to a gene: 22. This CDR3 region has 21 residues. The CDR3 region is CASSSTRGLAGYPSRAYEQYF. In nucleotides, the CDR3 is TGTGCCAGCAGTTCCACGAGAGGACTAGCGGGGTACCCCTCCAGAGCCTACGAGCAGTACTTC.

This clonotype showed up just a few times. J is TRBJ1-2 and V is TRBV5-4; possible D gene TRBD1, 5 bases. Per germline, CDR1 SGHNT and CDR2 YYREEE (reference sequence). Trimming removed 4 bases at V and 6 bases at J, with 19 bases between. This CDR3 has 15 amino acids. The CDR3 DNA reads TGTGCCAGCAGCGCCACAGGCGTTCCGGGGGATGGCTACACCTTC. Amino acids: CASSATGVPGDGYTF. The full variable domain, its missing parts supplied by reference TRBV5-4 and TRBJ1-2, is ETGVTQSPTHLIKTRGQQVTLRCSSQSGHNTVSWYQQALGQGPQFIFQYYREEENGRGNFPPRFSGLQFPNYSSELNVNALELDDSALYLCASSATGVPGDGYTFGSGTRLTVV.

The rearrangement links TRBV28 to TRBJ1-5, with TRBD1 as a possible D gene (5 bases). The J call may be incorrect, as the DNA end agrees better with TRBJ2-3. The CDR3 runs 18 residues. CDR1 is MDHEN and CDR2 is SYDVKM in the germline V gene. The CDR3, as DNA: TGTGCCAGCACCCTCAATCGATCAGGGTATCACAGCAATCAGCCCCAGTATTTT. Its protein is CASTLNRSGYHSNQPQYF.

This clonotype was observed a few times. J is TRBJ1-1 and V is TRBV7-3; tentatively, D is TRBD1 (5 bases). Germline lookup yields CDR1 SGHTA and CDR2 FQGTGA. V dropped 4 bases and J dropped 7 bases, with 13 bases sitting between them. CDR3 length equals 13 residues. CDR3 residues: CASSYLAGGEAFF. CDR3 bases: TGTGCCAGCAGCTACCTGGCGGGGGGTGAAGCTTTCTTT.

This clonotype was seen ten or more times. CDR3 region: CASSLVSGQGGGYTF. In DNA, the CDR3 is TGTGCCAGCAGCTTGGTTTCGGGACAGGGAGGAGGCTACACCTTC. V gene TRBV5-8 combines with J gene TRBJ1-2; TRBD1 matches at 9 bases. V shed 0 bases, J shed 8 bases, and the junction held 8 bases outside the gene matches. The CDR3 is 15 residues long. Germline V gene lookup returns CDR1 SGHTS and CDR2 YDEGEE.

This clonotype showed up many times. This chain joins TRBV28 and TRBJ1-2, with a possible D match to TRBD1 (5 bases). CDR3 size: 14 residues. Per the germline V gene, CDR1 is MDHEN and CDR2 is SYDVKM. V gave up 5 bases and J gave up 4 bases, with 14 bases separating them. The CDR3 coding sequence is TGTGCCAGCAGTACTGGGTGGGGGAGCTATGGCTACACCTTC. Translated, it gives CASSTGWGSYGYTF.

This clonotype was seen ten or more times. This rearrangement joins TRBV20-1 to TRBJ1-6; the D is unclear. The V and J ends lost 1 base and 12 bases respectively, with 7 bases between them. The CDR3 has 11 residues. Germline values: CDR1 DFQATT, CDR2 SNEGSKA (reference sequence). The CDR3 DNA sequence: TGCAGTGCTAGAGGTCTGGGACCCCTCCACTTT. It encodes CSARGLGPLHF.

This clonotype was counted at least ten times. The V gene is TRBV6-1, the J gene TRBJ1-1; D unresolved. CDR3 length: 14 residues. CDR1 and CDR2 (germline): MNHNS, SASEGT. The germline V and J ends were trimmed by 2 bases and 5 bases, with 12 bases remaining between them. The CDR3 reads CASSESSSGTEAFF. Written as DNA, the CDR3 is TGTGCCAGCAGTGAAAGCTCGTCGGGGACTGAAGCTTTCTTT.

This clonotype was picked up many times. The rearrangement uses TRBV3-1 and TRBJ1-6; 12 positions match TRBD1. J was trimmed by 0 bases and V by 6 bases; bases with no gene match: 6. The germline gives CDR1 LGHDT, CDR2 YNNKEL (reference sequence). The CDR3 is made up of 18 amino acids. The CDR3 region is CASRPGQGAVSYNSPLHF. The CDR3 DNA reads TGTGCCAGCAGACCGGGACAGGGGGCCGTCTCCTATAATTCACCCCTCCACTTT.

This clonotype was recorded many times. V is TRBV20-1 and J is TRBJ1-5, with D unresolved. CDR3 size: 12 residues. V lost 3 bases and J 6 bases, leaving 9 bases between the germline ends. Germline CDR1 reads DFQATT; CDR2 reads SNEGSKA (reference sequence). As DNA, the CDR3 is TGCAGTGCTAGGGAGGTGGGTCAGCCCCAGCATTTT. As protein: CSAREVGQPQHF.

At least ten counts were recorded for this clonotype. The chain employs TRBV11-3 and TRBJ1-1; 8 nucleotides agree with TRBD1. V lost 6 bases to trimming and J lost 5 bases; unmatched junction nucleotides: 8. From germline, CDR1 is SGHNT and CDR2 YENEEA. The CDR3 contains 14 residues. The CDR3 coding sequence is TGTGCCAGCAGTCCAGGGGGCGAAAGAACTGAAGCTTTCTTT. This gives the protein CASSPGGERTEAFF. The full variable domain, in which reference TRBV11-3 and TRBJ1-1 provide the parts outside the CDR3, is EAGVVQSPRYKIIEKKQPVAFWCNPISGHNTLYWYLQNLGQGPELLIRYENEEAVDDSQLPKDRFSAERLKGVDSTLKIQPAELGDSAVYLCASSPGGERTEAFFGQGTRLTVV.

This clonotype was counted ten times or more. The chain carries TRBV19 and TRBJ2-7; TRBD2 aligns across 7 bases. There are 14 residues in the CDR3. The germline V gene encodes CDR1 LNHDA and CDR2 SQIVND (reference sequence). J was trimmed by 0 bases and V by 7 bases; bases with no gene match: 6. The CDR3 sequence is CASKDGGSSYEQYF. CDR3 bases: TGTGCCAGTAAGGACGGGGGGAGCTCCTACGAGCAGTACTTC.

The chain uses TRBV11-2 and TRBJ2-1; D unresolved. Trimming left V 3 bases short and J 0 bases short, with 12 bases between. The CDR3 extends over 16 amino acids. The germline V gene has CDR1 SGHAT and CDR2 FQNNGV. In DNA, the CDR3 is TGTGCCAGCAGCTTTTTCCCCACAAGCTCCTACAATGAGCAGTTCTTC. Protein product: CASSFFPTSSYNEQFF. Variable domain in full (rest from reference TRBV11-2 and TRBJ2-1): EAGVAQSPRYKIIEKRQSVAFWCNPISGHATLYWYQQILGQGPKLLIQFQNNGVVDDSQLPKDRFSAERLKGVDSTLKIQPAKLEDSAVYLCASSFFPTSSYNEQFFGPGTRLTVL.

The chain employs TRBV11-2 and TRBJ2-1, with D perhaps matching TRBD1 (6 bases). The germline V and J ends were trimmed by 3 bases and 16 bases, with 16 bases remaining between them. This CDR3 comprises 12 residues. Germline V gene lookup returns CDR1 SGHAT and CDR2 FQNNGV. Here the CDR3 DNA reads TGTGCCAGCAGCTTCTCAGGGGTACGTGAATTCTTC. It specifies CASSFSGVREFF.